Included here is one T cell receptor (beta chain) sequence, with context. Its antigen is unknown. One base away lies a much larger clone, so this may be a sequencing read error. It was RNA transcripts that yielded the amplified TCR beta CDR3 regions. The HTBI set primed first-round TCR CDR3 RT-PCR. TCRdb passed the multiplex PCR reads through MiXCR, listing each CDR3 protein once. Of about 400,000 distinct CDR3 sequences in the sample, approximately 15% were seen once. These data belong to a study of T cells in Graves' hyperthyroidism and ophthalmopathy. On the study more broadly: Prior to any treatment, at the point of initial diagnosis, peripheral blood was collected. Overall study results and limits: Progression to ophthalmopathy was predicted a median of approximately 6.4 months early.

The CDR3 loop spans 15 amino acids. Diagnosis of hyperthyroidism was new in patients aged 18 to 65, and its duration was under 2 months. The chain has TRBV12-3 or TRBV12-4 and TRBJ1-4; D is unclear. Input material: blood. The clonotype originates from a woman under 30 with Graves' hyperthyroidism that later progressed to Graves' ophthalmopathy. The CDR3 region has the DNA TGTGCCAGCAGTTCTTTTATGGGATTTAATGAAAGACTGTTTTTT. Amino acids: CASSSFMGFNERLFF.